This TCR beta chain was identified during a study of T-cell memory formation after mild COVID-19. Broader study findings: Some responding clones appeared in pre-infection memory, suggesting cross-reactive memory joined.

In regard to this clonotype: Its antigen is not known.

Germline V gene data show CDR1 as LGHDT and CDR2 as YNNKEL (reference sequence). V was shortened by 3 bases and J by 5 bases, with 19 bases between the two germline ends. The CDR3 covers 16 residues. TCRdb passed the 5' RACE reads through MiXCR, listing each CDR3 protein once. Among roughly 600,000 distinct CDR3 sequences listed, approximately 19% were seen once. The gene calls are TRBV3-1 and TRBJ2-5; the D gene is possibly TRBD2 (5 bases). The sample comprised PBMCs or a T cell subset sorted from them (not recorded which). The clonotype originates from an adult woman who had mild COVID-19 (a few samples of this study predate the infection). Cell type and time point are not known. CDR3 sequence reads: CASSHGRASSPETQYF. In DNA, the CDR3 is TGTGCCAGCAGCCACGGCCGGGCCTCTAGCCCGGAGACCCAGTACTTC.